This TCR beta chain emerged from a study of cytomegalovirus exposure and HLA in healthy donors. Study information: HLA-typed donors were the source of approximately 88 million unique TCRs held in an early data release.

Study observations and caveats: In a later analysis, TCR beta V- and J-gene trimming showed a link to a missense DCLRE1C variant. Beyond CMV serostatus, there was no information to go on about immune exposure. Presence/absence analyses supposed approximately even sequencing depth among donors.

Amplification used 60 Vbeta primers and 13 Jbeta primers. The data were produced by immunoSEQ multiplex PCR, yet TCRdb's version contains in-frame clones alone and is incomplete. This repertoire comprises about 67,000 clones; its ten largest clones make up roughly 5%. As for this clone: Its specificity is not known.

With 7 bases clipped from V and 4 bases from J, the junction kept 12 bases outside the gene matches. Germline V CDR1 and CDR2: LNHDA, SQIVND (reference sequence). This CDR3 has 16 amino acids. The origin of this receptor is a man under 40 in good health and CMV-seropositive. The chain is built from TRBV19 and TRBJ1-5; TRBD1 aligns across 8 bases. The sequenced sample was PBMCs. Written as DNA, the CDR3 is TGTGCCAGTATTTCACCCGGGACAGGACGAAATCAGCCCCAGCATTTT. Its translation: CASISPGTGRNQPQHF.